This T cell receptor (beta chain) was captured by sequencing in a study of blood T cell repertoires in COVID-19. Turning to the study itself: COVID-19 samples from acute and convalescent phases originated in the United States, Italy and Spain. T cells, B-cell-depleted T cells, or PBMCs provided the cDNA or gDNA that served as material.

One Seattle source followed patients from active infection through their disease course. J gave up 8 bases and V 3 bases, and 9 bases lay outside the gene matches. Germline V lookup: CDR1 KGHDR, CDR2 SFDVKD. The CDR3 loop spans 16 amino acids. Using immunoSEQ multiplex PCR, the repertoire was profiled, and TCRdb retains in-frame clones only, with some absent. The sample yields 200,000 to 250,000 clones, approximately 85% seen once. The rearrangement links TRBV24-1 to TRBJ2-3; 11 bases align to TRBD2. The origin of this receptor is a woman in her 70s with COVID-19, enrolled during active disease. The sequenced material came from peripheral blood. CDR3 nucleotide sequence: TGTGCCACCAGTGATGCCACCGGGACTAGCGGTATTACGCAGTATTTT. It yields the protein CATSDATGTSGITQYF.